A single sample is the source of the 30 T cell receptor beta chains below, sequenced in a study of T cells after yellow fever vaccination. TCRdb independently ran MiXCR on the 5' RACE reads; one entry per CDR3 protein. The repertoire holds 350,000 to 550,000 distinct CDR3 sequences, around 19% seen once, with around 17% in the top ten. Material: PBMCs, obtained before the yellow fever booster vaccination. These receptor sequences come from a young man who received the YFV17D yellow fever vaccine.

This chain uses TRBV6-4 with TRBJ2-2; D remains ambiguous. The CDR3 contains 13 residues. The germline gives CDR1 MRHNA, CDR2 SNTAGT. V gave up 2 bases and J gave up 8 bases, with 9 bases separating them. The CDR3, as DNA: TGTGCCAGCAGTGACCGTCCACTGGGGGAGCTGTTTTTT. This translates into CASSDRPLGELFF.

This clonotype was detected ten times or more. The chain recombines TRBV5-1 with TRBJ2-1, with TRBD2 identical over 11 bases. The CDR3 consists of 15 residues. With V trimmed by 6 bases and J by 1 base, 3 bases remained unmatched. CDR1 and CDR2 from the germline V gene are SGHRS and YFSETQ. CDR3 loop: CASIGTSGSYNEQFF. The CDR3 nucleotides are TGCGCCAGCATCGGGACTAGCGGATCCTACAATGAGCAGTTCTTC.

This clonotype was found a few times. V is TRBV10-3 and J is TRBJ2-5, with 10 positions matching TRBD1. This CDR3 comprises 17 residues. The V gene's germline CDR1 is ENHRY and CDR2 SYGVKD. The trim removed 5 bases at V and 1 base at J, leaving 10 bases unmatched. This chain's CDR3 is CAISHPGDRGPQETQYF. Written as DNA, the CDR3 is TGTGCCATCAGTCATCCCGGGGACAGGGGACCCCAAGAGACCCAGTACTTC.

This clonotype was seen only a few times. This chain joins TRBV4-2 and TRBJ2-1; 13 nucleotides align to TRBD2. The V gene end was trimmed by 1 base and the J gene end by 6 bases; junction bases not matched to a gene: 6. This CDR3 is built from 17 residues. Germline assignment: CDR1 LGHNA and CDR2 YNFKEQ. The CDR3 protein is CASSQGRTSGGVNEQFF. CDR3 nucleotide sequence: TGTGCCAGCAGCCAAGGACGCACTAGCGGGGGGGTCAATGAGCAGTTCTTC.

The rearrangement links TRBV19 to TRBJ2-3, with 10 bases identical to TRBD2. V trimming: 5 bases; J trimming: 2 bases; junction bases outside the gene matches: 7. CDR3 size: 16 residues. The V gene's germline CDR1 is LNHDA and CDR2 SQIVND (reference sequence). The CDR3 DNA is TGTGCCAGTAGTCCCTGGACTAGCGGAATCACAGATACGCAGTATTTT. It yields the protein CASSPWTSGITDTQYF.

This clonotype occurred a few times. CDR3: CASSAGTSNEKLFF. In DNA, the CDR3 is TGTGCCAGCAGTGCCGGGACAAGTAATGAAAAACTGTTTTTT. The J gene is TRBJ1-4, the V gene TRBV28; TRBD1 is a possible D gene (6 bases). Trimming stripped 5 bases from V and 4 bases from J, with 11 bases between. The germline CDR1 and CDR2 sequences are MDHEN and SYDVKM. The CDR3 extends over 14 amino acids.

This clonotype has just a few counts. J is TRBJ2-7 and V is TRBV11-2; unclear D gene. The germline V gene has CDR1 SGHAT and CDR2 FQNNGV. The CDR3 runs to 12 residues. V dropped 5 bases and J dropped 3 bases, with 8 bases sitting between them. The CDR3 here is CASSGVFYEQYV. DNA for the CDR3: TGTGCCAGCAGCGGGGTGTTCTACGAGCAGTACGTC.

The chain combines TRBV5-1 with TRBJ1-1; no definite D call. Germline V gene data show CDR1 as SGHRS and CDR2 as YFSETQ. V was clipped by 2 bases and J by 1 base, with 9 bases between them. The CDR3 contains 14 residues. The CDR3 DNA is TGCGCCAGCAGCTTCCACGGAGAGAACACTGAAGCTTTCTTT. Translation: CASSFHGENTEAFF.

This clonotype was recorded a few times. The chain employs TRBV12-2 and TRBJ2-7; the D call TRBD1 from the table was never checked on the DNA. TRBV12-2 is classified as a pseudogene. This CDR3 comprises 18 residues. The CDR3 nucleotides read TGTGCAAGTTATCCCCTTGGACAGGGGTGCTCAAATCATTACGAGCAGTACTTC. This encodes CASYPLGQGCSNHYEQYF.

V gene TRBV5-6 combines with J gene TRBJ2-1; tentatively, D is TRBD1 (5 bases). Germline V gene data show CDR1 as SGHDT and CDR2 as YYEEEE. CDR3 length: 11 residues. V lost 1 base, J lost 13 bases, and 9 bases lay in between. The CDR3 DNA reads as TGTGCCAGCAGCTTGAACAGGAGACAGTTCTTC. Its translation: CASSLNRRQFF.

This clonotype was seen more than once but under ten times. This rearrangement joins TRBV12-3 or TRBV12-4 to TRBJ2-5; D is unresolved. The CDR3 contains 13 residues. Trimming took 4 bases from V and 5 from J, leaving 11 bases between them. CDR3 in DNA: TGTGCCAGCAGTTCTGCCCTCCGGGAGACCCAGTACTTC. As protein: CASSSALRETQYF.

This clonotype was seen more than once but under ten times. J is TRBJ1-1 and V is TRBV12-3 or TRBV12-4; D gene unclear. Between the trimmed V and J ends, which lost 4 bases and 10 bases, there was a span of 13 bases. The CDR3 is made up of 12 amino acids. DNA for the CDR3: TGTGCCAGCAGTTCCCATATACCGGGAGCTTTCTTT. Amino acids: CASSSHIPGAFF.

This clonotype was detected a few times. The CDR3: CSAQDRIKGTTNEKLFF. For the CDR3, the DNA is TGCAGTGCTCAAGACAGGATTAAGGGGACGACTAATGAAAAACTGTTTTTT. This rearrangement joins TRBV20-1 to TRBJ1-4, with a tentative D call TRBD1 (6 bases). Trimming took 5 bases from V and 2 from J, leaving 21 bases between them. Germline CDR1 and CDR2: DFQATT and SNEGSKA (reference sequence). The CDR3 runs 17 residues.

The CDR3 DNA reads TGTGCCAGCAGCTCACAGGGGATAGAAGCTTTCTTT. This gives the protein CASSSQGIEAFF. The chain links TRBV7-9 to TRBJ1-1; the match to TRBD1 covers 7 bases. The CDR3 sequence is 12 residues long. Germline CDR1 is SEHNR and CDR2 is FQNEAQ (reference sequence). J gave up 8 bases and V 4 bases, and 4 bases lay outside the gene matches. Based on the CDR3 plus reference TRBV7-9 and TRBJ1-1, the full variable domain is DTGVSQNPRHKITKRGQNVTFRCDPISEHNRLYWYRQTLGQGPEFLTYFQNEAQLEKSRLLSDRFSAERPKGSFSTLEIQRTEQGDSAMYLCASSSQGIEAFFGQGTRLTVV.

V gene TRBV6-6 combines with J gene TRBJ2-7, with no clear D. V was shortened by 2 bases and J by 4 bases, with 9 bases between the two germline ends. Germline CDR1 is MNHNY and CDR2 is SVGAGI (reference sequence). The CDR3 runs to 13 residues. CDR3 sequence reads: CASSYGPSYEQYV. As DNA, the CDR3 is TGTGCCAGCAGTTACGGCCCTTCGTACGAGCAGTACGTC.

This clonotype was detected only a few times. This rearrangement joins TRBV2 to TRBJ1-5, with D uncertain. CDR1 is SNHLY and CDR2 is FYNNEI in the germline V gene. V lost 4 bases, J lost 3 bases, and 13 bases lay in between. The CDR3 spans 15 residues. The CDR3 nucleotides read TGTGCCAGCAGTGGTGAGGATCCGGACAATCAGCCCCAGCATTTT. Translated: CASSGEDPDNQPQHF.

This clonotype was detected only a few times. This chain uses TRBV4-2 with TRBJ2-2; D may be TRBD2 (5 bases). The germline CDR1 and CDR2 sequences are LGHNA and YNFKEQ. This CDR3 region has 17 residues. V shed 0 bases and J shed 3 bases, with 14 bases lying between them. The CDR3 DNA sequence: TGTGCCAGCAGCCAAGAGACTACCTTTGAGTACACCGGGGAGCTGTTTTTT. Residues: CASSQETTFEYTGELFF.

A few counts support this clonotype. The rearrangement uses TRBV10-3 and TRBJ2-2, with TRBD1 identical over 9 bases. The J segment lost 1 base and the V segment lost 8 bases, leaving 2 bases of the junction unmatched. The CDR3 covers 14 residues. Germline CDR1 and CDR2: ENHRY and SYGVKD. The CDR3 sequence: CAIGGQGNTGELFF. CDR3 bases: TGTGCCATCGGGGGACAGGGGAACACCGGGGAGCTGTTTTTT.

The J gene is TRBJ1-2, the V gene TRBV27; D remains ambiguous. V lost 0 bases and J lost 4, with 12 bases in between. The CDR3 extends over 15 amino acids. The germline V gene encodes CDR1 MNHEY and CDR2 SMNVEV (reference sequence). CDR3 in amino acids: CASSLSNPGTYGYTF. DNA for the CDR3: TGTGCCAGCAGTTTATCGAATCCCGGAACCTATGGCTACACCTTC.

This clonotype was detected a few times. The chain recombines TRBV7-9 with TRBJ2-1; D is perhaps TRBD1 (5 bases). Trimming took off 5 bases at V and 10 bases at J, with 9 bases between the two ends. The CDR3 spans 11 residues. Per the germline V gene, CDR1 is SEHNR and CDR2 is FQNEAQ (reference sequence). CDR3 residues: CASSTGGEQFF. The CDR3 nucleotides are TGTGCCAGCAGCACAGGTGGCGAGCAGTTCTTC.

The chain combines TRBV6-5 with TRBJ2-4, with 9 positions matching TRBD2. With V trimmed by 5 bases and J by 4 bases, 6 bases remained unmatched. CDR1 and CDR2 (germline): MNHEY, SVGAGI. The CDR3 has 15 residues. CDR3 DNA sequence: TGTGCCAGCAGTACCCTAGCGGGAAATAAAAACATTCAGTACTTC. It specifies CASSTLAGNKNIQYF.

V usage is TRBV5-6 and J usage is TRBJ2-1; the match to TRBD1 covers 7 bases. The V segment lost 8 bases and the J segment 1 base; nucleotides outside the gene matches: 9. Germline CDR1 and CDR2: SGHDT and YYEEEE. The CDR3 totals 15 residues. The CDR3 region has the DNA TGTGCCAGTCGAAAAACAGGGGTTTCCTACAATGAGCAGTTCTTC. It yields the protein CASRKTGVSYNEQFF.

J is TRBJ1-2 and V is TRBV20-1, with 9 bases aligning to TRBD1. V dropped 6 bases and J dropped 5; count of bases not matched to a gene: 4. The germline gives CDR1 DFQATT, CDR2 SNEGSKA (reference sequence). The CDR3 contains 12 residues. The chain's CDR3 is CSASDRGYGYTF. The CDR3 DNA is TGCAGTGCATCGGACAGGGGATATGGCTACACCTTC.

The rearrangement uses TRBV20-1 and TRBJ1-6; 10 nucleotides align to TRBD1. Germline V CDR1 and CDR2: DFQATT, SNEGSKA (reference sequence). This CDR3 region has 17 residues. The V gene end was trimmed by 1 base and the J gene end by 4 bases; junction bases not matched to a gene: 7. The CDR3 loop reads CSARGTGGLRYNSPLHF. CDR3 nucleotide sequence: TGCAGTGCTAGAGGGACAGGGGGATTACGATATAATTCACCCCTCCACTTT.

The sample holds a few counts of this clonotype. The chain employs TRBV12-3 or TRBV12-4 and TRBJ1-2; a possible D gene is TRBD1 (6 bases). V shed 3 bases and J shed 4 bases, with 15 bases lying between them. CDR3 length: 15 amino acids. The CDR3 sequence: CASSLGQGFAYGYTF. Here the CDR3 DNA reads TGTGCCAGCAGTTTGGGGCAGGGGTTCGCCTATGGCTACACCTTC.

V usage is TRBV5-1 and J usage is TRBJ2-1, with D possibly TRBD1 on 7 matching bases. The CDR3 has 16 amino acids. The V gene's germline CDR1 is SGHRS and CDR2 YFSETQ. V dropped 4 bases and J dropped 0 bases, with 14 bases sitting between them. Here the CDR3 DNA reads TGCGCCAGCAGCATGGACCAGGGGGGCTCCTACAATGAGCAGTTCTTC. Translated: CASSMDQGGSYNEQFF.

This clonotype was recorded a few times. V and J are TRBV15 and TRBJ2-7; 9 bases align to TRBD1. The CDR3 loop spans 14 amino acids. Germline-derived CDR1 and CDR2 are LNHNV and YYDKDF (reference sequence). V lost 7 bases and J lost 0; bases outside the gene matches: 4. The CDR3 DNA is TGTGCCACCACGCGGGACAGGGACTCCTACGAGCAGTACTTC. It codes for CATTRDRDSYEQYF. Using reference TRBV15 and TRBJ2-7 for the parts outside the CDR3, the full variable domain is DAMVIQNPRYQVTQFGKPVTLSCSQTLNHNVMYWYQQKSSQAPKLLFHYYDKDFNNEADTPDNFQSRRPNTSFCFLDIRSPGLGDTAMYLCATTRDRDSYEQYFGPGTRLTVT.

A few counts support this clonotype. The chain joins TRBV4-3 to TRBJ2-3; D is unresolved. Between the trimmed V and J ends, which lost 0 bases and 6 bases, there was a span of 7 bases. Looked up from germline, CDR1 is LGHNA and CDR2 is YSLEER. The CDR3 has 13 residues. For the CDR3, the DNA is TGCGCCAGCAGCCAAGATTATAGGGATACGCAGTATTTT. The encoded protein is CASSQDYRDTQYF.

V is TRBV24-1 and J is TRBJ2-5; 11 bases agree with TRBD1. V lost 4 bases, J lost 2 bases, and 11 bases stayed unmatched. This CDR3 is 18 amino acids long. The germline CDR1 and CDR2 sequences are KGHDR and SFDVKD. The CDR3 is CATSDPPGTGGIQETQYF. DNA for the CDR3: TGTGCCACCAGTGACCCGCCGGGGACAGGGGGGATTCAAGAGACCCAGTACTTC.

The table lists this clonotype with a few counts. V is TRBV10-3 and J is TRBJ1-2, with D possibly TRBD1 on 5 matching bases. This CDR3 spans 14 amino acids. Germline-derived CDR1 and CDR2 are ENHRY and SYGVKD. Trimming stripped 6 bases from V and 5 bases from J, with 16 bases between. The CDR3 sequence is CAIRTAGIRYGYTF. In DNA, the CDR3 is TGTGCCATCAGGACGGCAGGGATTCGTTATGGCTACACCTTC.